This T cell receptor (beta chain) stems from a study of blood T cell repertoires in COVID-19. In the authors' workflow: How many nucleated cells were present was estimated from reference gene primer amplification. Only in-frame clones appear in the TCRdb table, and some are missing; sequencing was by immunoSEQ multiplex PCR. The DNA gave D and trimming, while V, J and clone size come from that table. The sample has under 75,000 clones, less than 90% seen once. In Seattle, patients joined the study during active infection and were tracked longitudinally. The sequenced sample consisted of peripheral blood. The sequence derives from a man between 60 and 70 years old with COVID-19, enrolled during active disease.

The CDR3 DNA reads as TGTGCCAGCAGCTCCCTCTTAGCCTACGAGCAGTACTTC. Protein product: CASSSLLAYEQYF. The V gene is TRBV7-9, the J gene TRBJ2-7; no clear D. Trimming shortened V by 4 bases and J by 2 bases, and 9 bases separated the two germline ends. The V gene's germline CDR1 is SEHNR and CDR2 FQNEAQ (reference sequence). CDR3 length: 13 residues.